This TCR beta chain was profiled in a study of T cell responses to AZD1222 COVID-19 vaccine. Using immunoSEQ multiplex PCR, the repertoire was profiled, and TCRdb retains in-frame clones only, with some absent. The sample holds around 140,000 clones, about 90% seen once. The trim removed 5 bases at V and 0 bases at J, leaving 3 bases unmatched. The germline V gene has CDR1 SGHRS and CDR2 YFSETQ. The CDR3 runs to 14 residues. A single count supports this clone. What it recognizes is unknown. Regarding the study as a whole: Across spike, vaccine-associated CD4 TCRs were found, dominant at 160-218 and 743-854. Baseline serology detected seropositivity in only five or six AZD1222 recipients.

Sequencing was performed on peripheral blood, taken 28 days after the second dose of the MenACWY control vaccine. This rearrangement joins TRBV5-1 to TRBJ2-7; 9 nucleotides line up with TRBD2. This sequence originates from an adult who received the MenACWY meningococcal vaccine as a control. The CDR3 DNA reads TGCGCCAGCAGACTGACTAGCGGCTCCTACGAGCAGTACTTC. Amino acids: CASRLTSGSYEQYF.